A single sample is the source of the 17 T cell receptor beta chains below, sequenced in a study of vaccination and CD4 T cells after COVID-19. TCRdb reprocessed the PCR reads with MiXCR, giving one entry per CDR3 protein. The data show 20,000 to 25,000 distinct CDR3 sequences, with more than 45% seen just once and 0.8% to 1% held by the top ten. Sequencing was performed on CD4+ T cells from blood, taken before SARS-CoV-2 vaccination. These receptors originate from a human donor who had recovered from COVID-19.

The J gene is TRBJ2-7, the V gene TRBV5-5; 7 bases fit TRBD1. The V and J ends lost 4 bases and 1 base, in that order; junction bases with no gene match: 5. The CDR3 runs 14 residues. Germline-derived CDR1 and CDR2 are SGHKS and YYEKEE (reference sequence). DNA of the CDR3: TGTGCCAGCAGCCCGTCCAGGGGGTCCTACGAGCAGTACTTC. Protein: CASSPSRGSYEQYF.

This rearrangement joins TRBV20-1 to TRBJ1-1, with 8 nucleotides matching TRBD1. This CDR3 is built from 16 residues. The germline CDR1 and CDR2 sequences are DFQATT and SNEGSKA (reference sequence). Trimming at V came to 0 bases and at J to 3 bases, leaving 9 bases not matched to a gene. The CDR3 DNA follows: TGCAGTGCTAGAGATCCGGCAGGGGGCGCGGACACTGAAGCTTTCTTT. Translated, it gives CSARDPAGGADTEAFF.

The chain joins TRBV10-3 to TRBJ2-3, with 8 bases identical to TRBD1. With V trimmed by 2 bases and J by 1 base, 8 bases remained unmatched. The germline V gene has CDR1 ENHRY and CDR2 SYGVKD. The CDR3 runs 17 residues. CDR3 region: CAISEGGTGRGTDTQYF. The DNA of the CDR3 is TGTGCCATCAGTGAGGGTGGGACAGGAAGGGGCACAGATACGCAGTATTTT.

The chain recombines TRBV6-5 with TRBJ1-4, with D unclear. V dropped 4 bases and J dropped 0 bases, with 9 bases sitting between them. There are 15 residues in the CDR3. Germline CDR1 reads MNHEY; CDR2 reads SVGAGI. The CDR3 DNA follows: TGTGCCAGCAGTTCCCGCGATGCAACTAATGAAAAACTGTTTTTT. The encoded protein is CASSSRDATNEKLFF.

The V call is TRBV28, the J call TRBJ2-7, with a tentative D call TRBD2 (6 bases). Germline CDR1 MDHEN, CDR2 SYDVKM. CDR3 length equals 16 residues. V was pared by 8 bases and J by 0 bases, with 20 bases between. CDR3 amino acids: CASLAMEAGSSYEQYF. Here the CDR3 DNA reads TGTGCCAGCCTTGCCATGGAGGCGGGAAGCTCCTACGAGCAGTACTTC.

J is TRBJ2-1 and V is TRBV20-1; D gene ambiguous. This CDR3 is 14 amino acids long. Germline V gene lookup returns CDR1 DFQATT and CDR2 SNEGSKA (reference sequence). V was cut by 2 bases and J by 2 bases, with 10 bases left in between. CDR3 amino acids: CSARSLDTYNEQFF. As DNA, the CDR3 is TGCAGTGCTAGAAGCCTAGATACCTACAATGAGCAGTTCTTC.

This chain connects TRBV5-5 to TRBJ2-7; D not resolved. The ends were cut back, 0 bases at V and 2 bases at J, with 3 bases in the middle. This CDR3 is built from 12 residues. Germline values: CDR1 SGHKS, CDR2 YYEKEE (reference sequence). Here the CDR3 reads CASSLAAYEQYF. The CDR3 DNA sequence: TGTGCCAGCAGCTTGGCCGCCTACGAGCAGTACTTC.

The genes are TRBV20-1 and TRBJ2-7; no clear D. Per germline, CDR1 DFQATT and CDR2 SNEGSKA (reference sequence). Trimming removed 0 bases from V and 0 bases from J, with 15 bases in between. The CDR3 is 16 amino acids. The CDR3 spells CSARDPARGFSYEQYF. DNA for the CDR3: TGCAGTGCTAGAGATCCGGCCCGCGGATTCTCCTACGAGCAGTACTTC.

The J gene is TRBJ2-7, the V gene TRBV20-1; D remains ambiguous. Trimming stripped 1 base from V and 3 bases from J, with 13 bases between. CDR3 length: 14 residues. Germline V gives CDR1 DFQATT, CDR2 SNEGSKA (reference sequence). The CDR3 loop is CSARARVSYYEQYF. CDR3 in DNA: TGCAGTGCTAGAGCACGGGTATCCTACTACGAGCAGTACTTC.

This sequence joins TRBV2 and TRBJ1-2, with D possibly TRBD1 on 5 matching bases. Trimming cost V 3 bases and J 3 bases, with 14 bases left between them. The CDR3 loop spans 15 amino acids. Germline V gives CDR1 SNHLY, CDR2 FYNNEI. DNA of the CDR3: TGTGCCAGCAGTGAGTACAGGTTAGGGGACTATGGCTACACCTTC. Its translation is CASSEYRLGDYGYTF.

CDR3 region: CSGSGRALFEQYF. CDR3 bases: TGCAGCGGGAGCGGGAGGGCCCTGTTCGAGCAGTACTTC. V gene TRBV20-1 combines with J gene TRBJ2-7; 10 positions match TRBD2. The CDR3 is 13 amino acids. Germline values: CDR1 DFQATT, CDR2 SNEGSKA (reference sequence).

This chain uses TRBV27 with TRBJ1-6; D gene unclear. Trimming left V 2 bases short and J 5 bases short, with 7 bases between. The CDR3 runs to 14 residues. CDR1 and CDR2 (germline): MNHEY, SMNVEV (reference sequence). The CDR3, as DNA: TGTGCCAGCAGTTTAGGGCAGGATAATTCACCCCTCCACTTT. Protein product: CASSLGQDNSPLHF.

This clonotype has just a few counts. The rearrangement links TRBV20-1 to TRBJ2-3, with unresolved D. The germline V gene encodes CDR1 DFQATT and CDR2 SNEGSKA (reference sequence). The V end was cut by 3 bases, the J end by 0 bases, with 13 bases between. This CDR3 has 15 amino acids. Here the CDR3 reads CSASDRASSTDTQYF. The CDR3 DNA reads TGCAGTGCTAGTGACCGAGCGTCTAGCACAGATACGCAGTATTTT.

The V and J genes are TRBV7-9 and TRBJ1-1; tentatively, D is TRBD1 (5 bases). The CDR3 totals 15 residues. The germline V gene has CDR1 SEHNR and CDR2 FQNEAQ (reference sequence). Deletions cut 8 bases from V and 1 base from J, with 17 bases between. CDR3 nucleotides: TGTGCCAGCGGGAGGCAGGGTGAGGGGAACACTGAAGCTTTCTTT. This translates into CASGRQGEGNTEAFF.

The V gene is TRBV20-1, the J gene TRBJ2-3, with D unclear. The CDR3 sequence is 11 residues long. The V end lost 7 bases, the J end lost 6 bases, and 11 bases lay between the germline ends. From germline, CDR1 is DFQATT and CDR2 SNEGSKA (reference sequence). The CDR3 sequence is CSVYPTDTQYF. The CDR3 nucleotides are TGCAGTGTTTACCCAACGGATACGCAGTATTTT.

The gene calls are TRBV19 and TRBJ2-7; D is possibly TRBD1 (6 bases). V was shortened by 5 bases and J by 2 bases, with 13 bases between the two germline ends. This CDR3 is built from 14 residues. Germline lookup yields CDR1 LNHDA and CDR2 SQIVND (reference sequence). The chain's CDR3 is CASSVPGAPYEQYF. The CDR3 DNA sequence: TGTGCCAGTAGTGTCCCAGGGGCCCCCTACGAGCAGTACTTC.

The CDR3, as DNA: TGTGCCAGTAGGGGGACGAATTGGGAGCAGTATTTT. The encoded protein is CASRGTNWEQYF. The chain has TRBV19 and TRBJ2-3; perhaps D is TRBD1 or TRBD2 (5 bases each). V lost 6 bases, J lost 11 bases, and 15 bases lay in between. The V gene's germline CDR1 is LNHDA and CDR2 SQIVND (reference sequence). CDR3 length: 12 amino acids. The full variable domain, its missing parts supplied by reference TRBV19 and TRBJ2-3, is DGGITQSPKYLFRKEGQNVTLSCEQNLNHDAMYWYRQDPGQGLRLIYYSQIVNDFQKGDIAEGYSVSREKKESFPLTVTSAQKNPTAFYLCASRGTNWEQYFGPGTRLTVL.